These 23 T cell receptor beta chains share one sample of origin, sequenced in a study of blood T cell repertoires in COVID-19. Data came from immunoSEQ multiplex PCR; TCRdb stores just in-frame clones and leaves some out. Among 160,000 or so clones, around 92% were seen once, and the ten largest hold 2.5% to 3%. Sequenced material: peripheral blood. These TCRs come from a man between 60 and 70 years old with acute or convalescent COVID-19.

This clone was counted many times. V is TRBV7-2 and J is TRBJ2-1; D is perhaps TRBD2 (6 bases). V dropped 3 bases and J dropped 11 bases, with 11 bases sitting between them. The CDR3 is 12 residues long. CDR1 and CDR2 from the germline V gene are SGHTA and FQGNSA. This CDR3 is CASSFGGGKQFF. As DNA, the CDR3 is TGTGCCAGCAGCTTCGGAGGAGGGAAGCAGTTCTTC.

This chain links TRBV5-6 with TRBJ1-6; D is unclear. V shed 4 bases and J shed 7 bases, with 12 bases lying between them. Germline V lookup: CDR1 SGHDT, CDR2 YYEEEE. This CDR3 spans 14 amino acids. The CDR3 DNA reads TGTGCCAGCAGCCCGGGAGCCATGAATTCACCCCTCCACTTT. Amino acids: CASSPGAMNSPLHF.

V gene TRBV5-6 combines with J gene TRBJ1-5, with 8 bases that match TRBD1. The germline V gene encodes CDR1 SGHDT and CDR2 YYEEEE. The CDR3 totals 17 residues. V dropped 2 bases and J dropped 5; count of bases not matched to a gene: 12. The CDR3 sequence is CASSFTQGASRDQPQHF. The CDR3 nucleotides are TGTGCCAGCAGCTTCACCCAGGGGGCAAGCCGCGATCAGCCCCAGCATTTT.

As regards this clone: Other DNA sequences in this specimen translate into the identical CDR3. The V and J genes are TRBV7-2 and TRBJ2-1; the match to TRBD2 covers 7 bases. The CDR3 extends over 14 amino acids. Unmatched junction bases numbered 8, after V lost 5 bases and J lost 7 bases. From germline, CDR1 is SGHTA and CDR2 FQGNSA. CDR3 DNA: TGTGCCAGCAGCCCTCAGCGGGGTGGAAATGAGCAGTTCTTC. Translated: CASSPQRGGNEQFF. The complete variable domain, with remaining parts taken from reference TRBV7-2 and TRBJ2-1, reads GAGVSQSPSNKVTEKGKDVELRCDPISGHTALYWYRQSLGQGLEFLIYFQGNSAPDKSGLPSDRFSAERTGGSVSTLTIQRTQQEDSAVYLCASSPQRGGNEQFFGPGTRLTVL.

This chain joins TRBV6-5 and TRBJ1-3; D remains unclear. The V end was cut by 6 bases, the J end by 3 bases, with 9 bases between. CDR1 and CDR2 (germline): MNHEY, SVGAGI. The CDR3 spans 13 residues. CDR3: CASRSDFGNTIYF. As DNA, the CDR3 is TGTGCCAGCAGAAGCGATTTTGGAAACACCATATATTTT.

The rearrangement uses TRBV6-5 and TRBJ1-6; D is ambiguous. V lost 0 bases and J 9 bases, leaving 9 bases between the germline ends. Germline loops: CDR1 MNHEY, CDR2 SVGAGI. The length of the CDR3 is 14 residues. The CDR3 reads CASSYSTKASPLHF. DNA of the CDR3: TGTGCCAGCAGTTACTCGACTAAAGCTTCACCCCTCCACTTT.

The chain couples TRBV7-9 to TRBJ2-5; D is uncertain. The germline V gene has CDR1 SEHNR and CDR2 FQNEAQ (reference sequence). V lost 1 base to trimming and J lost 4 bases, with 7 bases between them. The CDR3 totals 13 residues. Written as DNA, the CDR3 is TGTGCCAGCAGCTTAGGGGCAGCAGAGACCCAGTACTTC. Its protein is CASSLGAAETQYF.

The V gene is TRBV4-1, the J gene TRBJ1-1; 7 bases line up with TRBD1. Germline assignment: CDR1 MGHRA and CDR2 YSYEKL. The trim removed 2 bases at V and 5 bases at J, leaving 8 bases unmatched. The CDR3 has 15 amino acids. CDR3 loop: CASSQKPTGQTEAFF. CDR3 DNA: TGCGCCAGCAGCCAAAAACCAACGGGACAGACTGAAGCTTTCTTT.

This chain connects TRBV5-1 to TRBJ2-2; 12 positions agree with TRBD2. Germline V CDR1 and CDR2: SGHRS, YFSETQ. The CDR3 has 15 amino acids. V lost 4 bases, J lost 3 bases, and 1 base stayed unmatched. The CDR3: CASSRLAGDTGELFF. In nucleotides, the CDR3 is TGCGCCAGCAGCCGACTAGCGGGGGACACCGGGGAGCTGTTTTTT.

The J gene is TRBJ2-2, the V gene TRBV6-4; D is ambiguous. Per the germline V gene, CDR1 is MRHNA and CDR2 is SNTAGT. CDR3 length: 15 residues. V gave up 3 bases and J gave up 0 bases, with 8 bases separating them. Here the CDR3 reads CASSERSSNTGELFF. The CDR3 DNA follows: TGTGCCAGCAGTGAACGGAGCTCGAACACCGGGGAGCTGTTTTTT.

This clone was seen only once. The chain uses TRBV6-5 and TRBJ1-1; TRBD1 matches at 8 bases. Germline CDR1 and CDR2: MNHEY and SVGAGI. The CDR3 length is 11 residues. Trimming at V came to 7 bases and at J to 12 bases, leaving 7 bases not matched to a gene. CDR3 DNA sequence: TGTGCCAGCACCTCGACAGGGGAAACTTTCTTT. Residues: CASTSTGETFF.

The J gene is TRBJ1-5, the V gene TRBV19; D gene unclear. In germline, CDR1 is LNHDA, CDR2 SQIVND (reference sequence). The CDR3 sequence is 15 residues long. Trimming stripped 4 bases from V and 3 bases from J, with 13 bases between. The CDR3 region has the DNA TGTGCCAGTAGTAAAACGGGGTCTTCCAATCAGCCCCAGCATTTT. It translates to CASSKTGSSNQPQHF.

The V and J genes are TRBV19 and TRBJ2-2, with D possibly matching TRBD2 (6 bases). CDR3 length: 13 residues. CDR1 LNHDA and CDR2 SQIVND come from the germline V gene (reference sequence). V dropped 5 bases and J dropped 10 bases, with 14 bases sitting between them. CDR3 residues: CASSERAVAELFF. Here the CDR3 DNA reads TGTGCCAGTAGTGAGCGGGCGGTGGCGGAGCTGTTTTTT.

The rearrangement links TRBV6-2 or TRBV6-3 to TRBJ1-1; tentatively, D is TRBD1 (5 bases). Deletions cut 5 bases from V and 6 bases from J, with 28 bases between. This CDR3 region has 18 residues. The germline CDR1 and CDR2 sequences are MNHEY and SVGEGT. The CDR3 is CASSQNSGRGSSLSEAFF. In DNA form, the CDR3 reads TGTGCCAGCAGTCAAAACTCTGGGAGGGGTTCAAGTCTATCTGAAGCTTTCTTT.

This rearrangement joins TRBV5-4 to TRBJ2-7, with a tentative D call TRBD1 (5 bases). Trimming removed 1 base at V and 2 bases at J, with 7 bases between. The CDR3 is 13 residues long. Germline CDR1 reads SGHNT; CDR2 reads YYREEE (reference sequence). The CDR3 is CASSLQGPYEQYF. The CDR3 coding sequence is TGTGCCAGCAGCTTGCAGGGCCCCTACGAGCAGTACTTC. The full variable domain, its missing parts supplied by reference TRBV5-4 and TRBJ2-7, is ETGVTQSPTHLIKTRGQQVTLRCSSQSGHNTVSWYQQALGQGPQFIFQYYREEENGRGNFPPRFSGLQFPNYSSELNVNALELDDSALYLCASSLQGPYEQYFGPGTRLTVT.

The chain employs TRBV6-5 and TRBJ1-1; D gene uncertain. CDR1 is MNHEY, CDR2 SVGAGI, per germline. This CDR3 is 14 amino acids long. V was pared by 7 bases and J by 3 bases, with 15 bases between. The CDR3 DNA is TGTGCCAGCACGGTGGGCTCGCGGGACACTGAAGCTTTCTTT. It is translated as CASTVGSRDTEAFF.

The rearrangement uses TRBV5-1 and TRBJ1-4, with unresolved D. Looked up from germline, CDR1 is SGHRS and CDR2 is YFSETQ. CDR3 size: 14 residues. Trimming took off 4 bases at V and 5 bases at J, with 12 bases between the two ends. The CDR3 DNA sequence: TGCGCCAGCAGCCGGGAACGCGAAAATGAAAAACTGTTTTTT. Amino acid sequence: CASSRERENEKLFF.

This sequence joins TRBV5-6 and TRBJ1-2; 12 bases match TRBD1. The J segment lost 9 bases and the V segment lost 5 bases, leaving 8 bases of the junction unmatched. This CDR3 has 14 residues. Looked up from germline, CDR1 is SGHDT and CDR2 is YYEEEE. The CDR3 region is CASSGAGQGARYTF. As DNA, the CDR3 is TGTGCCAGCAGTGGGGCGGGACAGGGGGCACGCTACACCTTC. The entire variable domain, with the rest obtained from reference TRBV5-6 and TRBJ1-2, is as follows: DAGVTQSPTHLIKTRGQQVTLRCSPKSGHDTVSWYQQALGQGPQFIFQYYEEEERQRGNFPDRFSGHQFPNYSSELNVNALLLGDSALYLCASSGAGQGARYTFGSGTRLTVV.

V gene TRBV25-1 combines with J gene TRBJ2-6, with 7 bases matching TRBD1. Per the germline V gene, CDR1 is MGHDK and CDR2 is SYGVNS. The CDR3 consists of 17 residues. V was clipped by 2 bases and J by 4 bases; unmatched bases: 8. CDR3 sequence: CASSERGTGAGANVLTF. CDR3 sequence (DNA): TGTGCCAGCAGTGAACGGGGAACAGGGGCCGGGGCCAACGTCCTGACTTTC.

V is TRBV18 and J is TRBJ2-7; 8 bases map to TRBD1. The CDR3 totals 15 residues. After removal of 0 bases from V and 4 bases from J, the junction contained 5 bases not matched to a gene. Germline V gene lookup returns CDR1 KGHSH and CDR2 LQKENI. CDR3 in DNA: TGTGCCAGCTCACCACCGGGCAGGGGGCGATACGAGCAGTACTTC. Translation gives CASSPPGRGRYEQYF.

This rearrangement joins TRBV5-1 to TRBJ2-3, with no clear D. Between the trimmed V and J ends, which lost 0 bases and 4 bases, there was a span of 6 bases. The CDR3 has 13 residues. Germline V CDR1 and CDR2: SGHRS, YFSETQ. The CDR3 nucleotides are TGCGCCAGCAGCTTGGCCCTCTCAGATACGCAGTATTTT. It codes for CASSLALSDTQYF.

The chain has TRBV9 and TRBJ1-1; 8 nucleotides match TRBD1. Germline V gene lookup returns CDR1 SGDLS and CDR2 YYNGEE. Germline trimming cut 6 bases from V and 4 bases from J; bases unmatched to any gene: 8. This CDR3 comprises 14 residues. The CDR3: CASTRSGTGTEAFF. DNA of the CDR3: TGTGCCAGCACCAGATCCGGGACAGGCACTGAAGCTTTCTTT.

Written as DNA, the CDR3 is TGCGCCAGCAGCCGGGGACTAGCGGGGGGTAGTGAGCAGTTCTTC. Encoded protein: CASSRGLAGGSEQFF. The chain combines TRBV4-1 with TRBJ2-1; 15 nucleotides align to TRBD2. Losses at the gene ends were 4 bases for V and 9 bases for J; bases not matched to a gene: 4. The V gene's germline CDR1 is MGHRA and CDR2 YSYEKL. CDR3 length: 15 residues.